The 10 T cell receptor beta chains given below trace back to one sample, sequenced in a study of cytomegalovirus exposure and HLA in healthy donors. With 60 Vbeta and 13 Jbeta primers, the PCR was carried out. Libraries were prepared by immunoSEQ multiplex PCR; TCRdb keeps only in-frame clonotypes and omits some of them. The sample includes about 110,000 clones, approximately 70% seen only once; the top ten take roughly 5.3%. Sample: PBMCs. Receptors were obtained from a woman in her 70s in good health and CMV-seropositive.

The chain employs TRBV19 and TRBJ2-7, with D perhaps matching TRBD2 (6 bases). The germline V gene has CDR1 LNHDA and CDR2 SQIVND (reference sequence). CDR3 size: 14 residues. Trimming shortened V by 6 bases and J by 2 bases, and 14 bases separated the two germline ends. The CDR3 DNA reads as TGTGCCAGTAGCCCCGGGGCGGGGCCCTACGAGCAGTACTTC. Translated: CASSPGAGPYEQYF.

The chain uses TRBV30 and TRBJ1-3; TRBD1 aligns across 7 bases. V was clipped by 2 bases and J by 2 bases; unmatched bases: 9. Germline CDR1 is GTSNPN and CDR2 is SVGIG (reference sequence). The CDR3 has 16 residues. CDR3 coding DNA: TGTGCCTGGAGTACCCCATGGACAGGCCCTGGAAACACCATATATTTT. This codes for CAWSTPWTGPGNTIYF.

The CDR3 DNA is TGTGCCAGCAGCCACCAGGGGGCTTCACCCCTCCACTTT. Protein product: CASSHQGASPLHF. The chain couples TRBV4-2 to TRBJ1-6; 8 bases line up with TRBD1. Germline CDR1 and CDR2: LGHNA and YNFKEQ. The CDR3 spans 13 residues. V lost 3 bases to trimming and J lost 9 bases; unmatched junction nucleotides: 1.

The gene calls are TRBV11-2 and TRBJ2-7; D perhaps matches TRBD1 (6 bases). The V gene's germline CDR1 is SGHAT and CDR2 FQNNGV. The CDR3 has 14 residues. V lost 0 bases and J lost 6, with 12 bases in between. The CDR3 DNA follows: TGTGCCAGCAGCTTAGATCCAGGGGTTGTCGAGCAGTACTTC. Translating it yields CASSLDPGVVEQYF.

This clone has just one count. The chain joins TRBV7-9 to TRBJ2-1; 9 bases are shared with TRBD2. The CDR3 has 16 amino acids. The germline V gene has CDR1 SEHNR and CDR2 FQNEAQ (reference sequence). Trimming took 2 bases from V and 3 from J; bases not matched to a gene: 5. The CDR3 coding sequence is TGTGCCAGCAGCTTAAGTCTAGCGGGGAACTACAATGAGCAGTTCTTC. This codes for CASSLSLAGNYNEQFF.

The rearrangement uses TRBV29-1 and TRBJ2-5, with D tentatively TRBD2 (5 bases). Germline CDR1 SQVTM, CDR2 ANQGSEA. V was trimmed by 7 bases and J by 4 bases, leaving 10 bases between them. This CDR3 contains 11 residues. The DNA of the CDR3 is TGCAGCGGTGGAGGTGGAGAGACCCAGTACTTC. Translation gives CSGGGGETQYF.

This clone was observed a few times. The rearrangement uses TRBV6-1 and TRBJ1-1, with 7 bases aligning to TRBD1. The CDR3 extends over 13 amino acids. From germline, CDR1 is MNHNS and CDR2 SASEGT. The J segment lost 6 bases and the V segment lost 4 bases, leaving 5 bases of the junction unmatched. The DNA of the CDR3 is TGTGCCAGCAGTGTACAGGGGCGGGCTGAAGCTTTCTTT. As protein: CASSVQGRAEAFF.

The rearrangement uses TRBV29-1 and TRBJ1-4; D possibly corresponds to TRBD1 (6 bases). V lost 6 bases and J 8 bases, leaving 13 bases between the germline ends. Germline values: CDR1 SQVTM, CDR2 ANQGSEA. The CDR3 is made up of 12 amino acids. This CDR3 is CSVTRQGEKLFF. The CDR3 coding sequence is TGCAGCGTGACACGCCAGGGGGAAAAACTGTTTTTT.

Concerning this clone: Other DNA variants within this sample encode the same CDR3. The chain couples TRBV30 to TRBJ2-3; the D gene is possibly TRBD1 (5 bases). Germline V gene sequence: CDR1 GTSNPN, CDR2 SVGIG (reference sequence). The CDR3 length is 14 residues. The V end was cut by 2 bases, the J end by 0 bases, with 9 bases between. The CDR3 region is CAWSPGFSTDTQYF. For the CDR3, the DNA is TGTGCCTGGAGTCCAGGGTTTAGCACAGATACGCAGTATTTT.

V is TRBV14 and J is TRBJ2-2; TRBD2 might be the D (5 bases). The germline CDR1 and CDR2 sequences are SGHDN and FVKESK. The V end lost 5 bases, the J end lost 4 bases, and 14 bases lay between the germline ends. The CDR3 extends over 15 amino acids. Written as DNA, the CDR3 is TGTGCCAGCAGCTCTCAAAGGGCGGGCACCGGGGAGCTGTTTTTT. It translates to CASSSQRAGTGELFF.